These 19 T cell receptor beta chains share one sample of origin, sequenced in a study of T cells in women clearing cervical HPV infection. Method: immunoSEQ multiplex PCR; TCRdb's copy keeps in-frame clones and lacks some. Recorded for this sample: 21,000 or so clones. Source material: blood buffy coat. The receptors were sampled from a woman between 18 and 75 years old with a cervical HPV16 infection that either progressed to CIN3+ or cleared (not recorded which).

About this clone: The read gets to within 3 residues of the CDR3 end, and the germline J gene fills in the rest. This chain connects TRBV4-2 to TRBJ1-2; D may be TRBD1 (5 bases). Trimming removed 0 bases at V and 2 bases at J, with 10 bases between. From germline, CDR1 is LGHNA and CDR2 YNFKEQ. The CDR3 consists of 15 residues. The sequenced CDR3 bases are TGTGCCAGCAGCCAAGACCCCCAGGGCAACTATGGC. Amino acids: CASSQDPQGNYG. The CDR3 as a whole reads CASSQDPQGNYGYTF.

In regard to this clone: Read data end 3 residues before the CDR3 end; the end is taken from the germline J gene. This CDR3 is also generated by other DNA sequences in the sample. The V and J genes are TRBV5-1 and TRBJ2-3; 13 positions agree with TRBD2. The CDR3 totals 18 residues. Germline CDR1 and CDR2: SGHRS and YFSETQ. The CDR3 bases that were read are TGCGCCAGCAGCCCAGGACTAGCGGGAGACCCGTATCAAGAGACG. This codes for CASSPGLAGDPYQET. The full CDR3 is CASSPGLAGDPYQETQYF. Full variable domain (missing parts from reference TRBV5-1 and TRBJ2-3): KAGVTQTPRYLIKTRGQQVTLSCSPISGHRSVSWYQQTPGQGLQFLFEYFSETQRNKGNFPGRFSGRQFSNSRSEMNVSTLELGDSALYLCASSPGLAGDPYQETQYFGPGTRLTVL.

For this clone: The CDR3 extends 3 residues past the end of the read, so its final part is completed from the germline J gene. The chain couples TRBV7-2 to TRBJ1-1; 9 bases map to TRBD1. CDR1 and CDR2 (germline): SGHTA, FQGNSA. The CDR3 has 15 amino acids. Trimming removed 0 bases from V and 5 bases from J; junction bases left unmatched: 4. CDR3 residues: CASSLATGGMTEAFF. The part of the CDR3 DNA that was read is TGTGCCAGCAGCTTAGCGACAGGGGGAATGACTGAA.

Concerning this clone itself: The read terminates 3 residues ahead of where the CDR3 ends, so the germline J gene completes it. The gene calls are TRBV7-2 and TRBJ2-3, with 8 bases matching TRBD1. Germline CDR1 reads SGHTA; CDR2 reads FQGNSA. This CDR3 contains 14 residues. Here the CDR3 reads CASSLSTGDQPQYF. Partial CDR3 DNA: TGTGCCAGCAGCCTCTCGACAGGGGACCAGCCG.

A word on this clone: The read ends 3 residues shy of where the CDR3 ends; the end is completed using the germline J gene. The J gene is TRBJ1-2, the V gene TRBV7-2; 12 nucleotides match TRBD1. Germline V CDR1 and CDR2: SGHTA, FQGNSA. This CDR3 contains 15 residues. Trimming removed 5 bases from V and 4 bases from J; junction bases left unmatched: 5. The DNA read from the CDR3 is TGTGCCAGCAGCAAGGGGACAGGGGGCAGCTATGGC. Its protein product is CASSKGTGGSYG. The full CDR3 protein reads CASSKGTGGSYGYTF.

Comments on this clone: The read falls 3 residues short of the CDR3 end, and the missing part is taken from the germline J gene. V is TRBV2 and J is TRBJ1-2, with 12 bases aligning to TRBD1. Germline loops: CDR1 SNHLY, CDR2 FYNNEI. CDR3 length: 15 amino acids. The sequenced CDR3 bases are TGTGCCAGCAGTGAAAAGGGACAGGGGGCAAGGGGC. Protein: CASSEKGQGARG. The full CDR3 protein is CASSEKGQGARGYTF.

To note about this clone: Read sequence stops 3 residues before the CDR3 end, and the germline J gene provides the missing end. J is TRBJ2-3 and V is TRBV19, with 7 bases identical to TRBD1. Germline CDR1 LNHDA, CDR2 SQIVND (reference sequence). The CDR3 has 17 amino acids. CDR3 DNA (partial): TGTGCCAGTAGTCAACAAACAGGGGCAAATAGCAATCAGCCG. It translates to CASSQQTGANSNQP. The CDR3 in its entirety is CASSQQTGANSNQPQYF. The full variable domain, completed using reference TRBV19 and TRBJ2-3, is DGGITQSPKYLFRKEGQNVTLSCEQNLNHDAMYWYRQDPGQGLRLIYYSQIVNDFQKGDIAEGYSVSREKKESFPLTVTSAQKNPTAFYLCASSQQTGANSNQPQYFGPGTRLTVL.

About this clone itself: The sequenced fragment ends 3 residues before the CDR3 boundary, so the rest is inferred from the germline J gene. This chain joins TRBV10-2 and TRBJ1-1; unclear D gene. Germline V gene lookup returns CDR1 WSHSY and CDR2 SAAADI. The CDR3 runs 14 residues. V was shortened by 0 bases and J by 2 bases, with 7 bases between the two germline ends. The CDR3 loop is CASSESGRNTEAFF. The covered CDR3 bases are TGCGCCAGCAGTGAGTCTGGCCGCAACACTGAA.

The part of the CDR3 DNA that was read is TGTGCCAGCAGTTGGACTGAGTATAATTCACCC. Its protein product is CASSWTEYNSP. The full CDR3 protein is CASSWTEYNSPLHF. The chain uses TRBV6-2 or TRBV6-3 and TRBJ1-6; no clear D gene. The DNA ends 3 residues before the CDR3 does, and the rest of the CDR3 is filled in from the germline J gene. The CDR3 runs to 14 residues. Germline V gives CDR1 MNHEY, CDR2 SVGEGT. The ends were cut back, 4 bases at V and 4 bases at J, with 8 bases in the middle.

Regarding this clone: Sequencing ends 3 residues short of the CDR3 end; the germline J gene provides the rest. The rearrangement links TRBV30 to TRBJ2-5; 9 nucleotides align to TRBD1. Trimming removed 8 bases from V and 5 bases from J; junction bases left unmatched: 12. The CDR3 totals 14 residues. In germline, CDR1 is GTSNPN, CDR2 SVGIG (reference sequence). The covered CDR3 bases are TGTGCCCATACTACAGGGGGCAGGCGGGAGACC. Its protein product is CAHTTGGRRET. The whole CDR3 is CAHTTGGRRETQYF.

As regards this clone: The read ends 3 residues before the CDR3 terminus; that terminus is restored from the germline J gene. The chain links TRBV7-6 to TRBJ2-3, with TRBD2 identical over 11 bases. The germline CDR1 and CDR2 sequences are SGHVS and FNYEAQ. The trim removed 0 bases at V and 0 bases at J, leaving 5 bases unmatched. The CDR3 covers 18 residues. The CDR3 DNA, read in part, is TGTGCCAGCAGCTTAGCGTTCCTAGCGGGGGGAAGCACAGATACG. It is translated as CASSLAFLAGGSTDT. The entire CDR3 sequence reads CASSLAFLAGGSTDTQYF.

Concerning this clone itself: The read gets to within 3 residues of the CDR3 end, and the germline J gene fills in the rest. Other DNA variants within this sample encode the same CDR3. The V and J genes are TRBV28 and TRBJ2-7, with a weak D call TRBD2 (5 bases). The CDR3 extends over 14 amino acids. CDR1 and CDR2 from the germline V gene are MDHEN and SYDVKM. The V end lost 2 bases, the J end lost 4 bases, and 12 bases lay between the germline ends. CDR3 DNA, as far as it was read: TGTGCCAGCAGTTTAGGAGACTATGGTTACGAG. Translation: CASSLGDYGYE. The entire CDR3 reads CASSLGDYGYEQYF. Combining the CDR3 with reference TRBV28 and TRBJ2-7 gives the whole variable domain DVKVTQSSRYLVKRTGEKVFLECVQDMDHENMFWYRQDPGLGLRLIYFSYDVKMKEKGDIPEGYSVSREKKERFSLILESASTNQTSMYLCASSLGDYGYEQYFGPGTRLTVT.

CDR3 sequence: CATSMTGGRGYTF. The CDR3 bases that were read are TGTGCCACTTCAATGACAGGGGGCAGAGGC. The chain couples TRBV19 to TRBJ1-2; 10 bases align to TRBD1. With the read ending 3 residues before the CDR3 end, the germline J gene is used to fill in that end. This CDR3 is built from 13 residues. Per germline, CDR1 LNHDA and CDR2 SQIVND (reference sequence).

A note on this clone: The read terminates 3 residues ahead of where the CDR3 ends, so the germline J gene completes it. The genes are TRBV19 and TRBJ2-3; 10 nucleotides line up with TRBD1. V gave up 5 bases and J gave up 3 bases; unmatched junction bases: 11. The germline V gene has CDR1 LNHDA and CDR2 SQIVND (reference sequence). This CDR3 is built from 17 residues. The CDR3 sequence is CASSPIFDRGLTDTQYF. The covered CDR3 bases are TGTGCCAGTAGTCCAATCTTTGACAGGGGGCTAACAGATACG.

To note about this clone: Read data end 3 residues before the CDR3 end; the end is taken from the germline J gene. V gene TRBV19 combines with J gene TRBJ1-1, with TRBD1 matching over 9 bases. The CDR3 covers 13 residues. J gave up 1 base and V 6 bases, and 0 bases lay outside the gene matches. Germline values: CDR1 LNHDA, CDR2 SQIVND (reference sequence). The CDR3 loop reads CASRGQGNTEAFF. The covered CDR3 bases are TGTGCCAGTAGGGGACAGGGGAACACTGAA.

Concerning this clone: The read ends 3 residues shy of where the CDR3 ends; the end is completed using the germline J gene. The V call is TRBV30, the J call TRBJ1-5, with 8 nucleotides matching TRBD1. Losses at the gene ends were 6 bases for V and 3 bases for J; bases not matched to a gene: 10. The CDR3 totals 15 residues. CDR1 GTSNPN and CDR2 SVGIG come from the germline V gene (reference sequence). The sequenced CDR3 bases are TGTGCCTGCTCCGGGACAGGTTTTTACAATCAGCCC. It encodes CACSGTGFYNQP. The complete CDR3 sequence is CACSGTGFYNQPQHF. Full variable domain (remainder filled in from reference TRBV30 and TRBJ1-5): SQTIHQWPATLVQPVGSPLSLECTVEGTSNPNLYWYRQAAGRGLQLLFYSVGIGQISSEVPQNLSASRPQDRQFILSSKKLLLSDSGFYLCACSGTGFYNQPQHFGDGTRLSIL.

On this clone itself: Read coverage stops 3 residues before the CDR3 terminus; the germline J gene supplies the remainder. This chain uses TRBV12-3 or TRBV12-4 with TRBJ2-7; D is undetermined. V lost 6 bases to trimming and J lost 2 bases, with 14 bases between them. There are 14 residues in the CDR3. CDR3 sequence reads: CASSPLGLAYEQYF. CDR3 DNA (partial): TGTGCCAGCAGCCCACTCGGTCTAGCCTACGAG.

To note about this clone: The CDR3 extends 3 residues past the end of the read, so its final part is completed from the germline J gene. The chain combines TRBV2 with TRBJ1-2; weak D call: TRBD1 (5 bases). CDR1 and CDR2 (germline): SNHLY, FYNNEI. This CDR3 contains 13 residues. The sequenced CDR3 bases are TGTGCCAGCAGTGGAACGGGGGACTACGAC. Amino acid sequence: CASSGTGDYD. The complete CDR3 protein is CASSGTGDYDYTF. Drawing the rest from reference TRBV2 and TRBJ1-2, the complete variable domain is EPEVTQTPSHQVTQMGQEVILRCVPISNHLYFYWYRQILGQKVEFLVSFYNNEISEKSEIFDDQFSVERPDGSNFTLKIRSTKLEDSAMYFCASSGTGDYDYTFGSGTRLTVV.

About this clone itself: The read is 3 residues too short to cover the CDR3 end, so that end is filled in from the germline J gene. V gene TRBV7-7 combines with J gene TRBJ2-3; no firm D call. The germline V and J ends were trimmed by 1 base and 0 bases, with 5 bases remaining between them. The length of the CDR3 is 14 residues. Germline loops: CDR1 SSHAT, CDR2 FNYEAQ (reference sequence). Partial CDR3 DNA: TGTGCCAGCAGCTTAGACGGGAGCACAGATACG. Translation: CASSLDGSTDT. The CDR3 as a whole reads CASSLDGSTDTQYF.